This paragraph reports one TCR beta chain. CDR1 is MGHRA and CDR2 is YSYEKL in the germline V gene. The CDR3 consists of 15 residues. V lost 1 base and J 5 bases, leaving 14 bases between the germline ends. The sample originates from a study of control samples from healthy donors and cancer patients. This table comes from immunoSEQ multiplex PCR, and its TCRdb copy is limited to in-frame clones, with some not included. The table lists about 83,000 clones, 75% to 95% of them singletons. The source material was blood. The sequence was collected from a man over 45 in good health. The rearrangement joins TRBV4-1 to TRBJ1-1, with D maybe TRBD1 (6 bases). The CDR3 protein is CASSQGNVRGTEAFF. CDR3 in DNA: TGCGCCAGCAGCCAAGGGAACGTTAGGGGGACTGAAGCTTTCTTT.